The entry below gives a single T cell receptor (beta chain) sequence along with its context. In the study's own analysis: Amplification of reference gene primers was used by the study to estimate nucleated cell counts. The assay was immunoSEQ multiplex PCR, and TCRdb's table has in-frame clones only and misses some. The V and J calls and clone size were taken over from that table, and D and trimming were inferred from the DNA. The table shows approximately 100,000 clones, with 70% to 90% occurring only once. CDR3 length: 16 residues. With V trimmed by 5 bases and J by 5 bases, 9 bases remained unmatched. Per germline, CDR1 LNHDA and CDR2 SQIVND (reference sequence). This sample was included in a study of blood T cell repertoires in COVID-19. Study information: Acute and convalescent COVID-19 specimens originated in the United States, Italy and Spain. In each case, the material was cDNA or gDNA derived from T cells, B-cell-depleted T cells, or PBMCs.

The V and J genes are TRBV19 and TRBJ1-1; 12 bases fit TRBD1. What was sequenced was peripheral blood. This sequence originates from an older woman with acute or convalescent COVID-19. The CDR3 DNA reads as TGTGCCAGTAGTCCGGGACAGGGGGCACTCAGAACTGAAGCTTTCTTT. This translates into CASSPGQGALRTEAFF.